These T cell receptor beta chains were read from a single sample in a study of CD8 T cells in ankylosing spondylitis. TCRdb passed the 5' RACE reads through MiXCR, listing each CDR3 protein once. Of about 360,000 distinct CDR3 sequences listed, 14% to 15% were seen once; the top ten hold about 1%. The sequenced sample consisted of blood, either unsorted or a sorted T cell fraction (not recorded which). These receptors came from a male donor with ankylosing spondylitis or in good health (not recorded which). Each CDR3 is given with its conserved first and last residue. The order of the fields is J gene, clone size, V gene, CDR3 length, D gene, CDR3 protein, CDR3 DNA. The D gene is left open where the match is weak. Where a row states a size, it is once, few, many or the class of an expanded clone; other rows omit it.

TRBJ1-2 NA TRBV6-5 13 NA CASSYGRDSGYTF TGTGCCAGCAGTTACGGCAGGGACTCGGGCTACACCTTC
TRBJ2-5 NA TRBV27 15 TRBD1 CASSFSRGLQETQYF TGTGCCAGCAGTTTTTCGAGGGGGCTCCAAGAGACCCAGTACTTC
TRBJ2-1 few TRBV6-5 14 NA CASSYSQGRHEQFF TGTGCCAGCAGTTACTCCCAAGGGAGACATGAGCAGTTCTTC
TRBJ1-1 many TRBV29-1 11 NA CSVGLSTEAFF TGCAGCGTTGGGCTATCTACTGAAGCTTTCTTT
TRBJ2-7 few TRBV6-1 16 TRBD2 CASSGLALTASYEQYF TGTGCCAGCAGCGGACTAGCGTTAACCGCCTCCTACGAGCAGTACTTC
TRBJ1-1 many TRBV5-1 17 NA CASSSSPTGSRWTEAFF TGCGCCAGCAGCTCGAGTCCTACAGGGTCCCGGTGGACTGAAGCTTTCTTT
TRBJ2-2 NA TRBV2 11 NA CAITNTGELFF TGTGCCATTACGAACACCGGGGAGCTGTTTTTT
TRBJ2-4 NA TRBV12-3/TRBV12-4 14 TRBD1 CASSAGTGGNIQYF TGTGCCAGCAGCGCCGGGACAGGGGGAAACATTCAGTACTTC
TRBJ2-7 many TRBV11-2 14 TRBD1 CASSLGTVSYEQYF TGTGCCAGCAGCTTGGGGACAGTTTCCTACGAGCAGTACTTC
TRBJ1-1 NA TRBV21-1 17 NA CASSKAVLENLNTEAFF TGTGCCAGCAGCAAAGCGGTCCTAGAGAATCTGAACACTGAAGCTTTCTTT
TRBJ1-4 NA TRBV12-3/TRBV12-4 15 NA CASSLVGGSSEKLFF TGTGCCAGCAGTTTAGTGGGGGGCTCCAGTGAAAAACTGTTTTTT
TRBJ2-1 NA TRBV5-1 13 NA CASSFTRVDEQFF TGCGCCAGCAGCTTTACAAGGGTCGATGAGCAGTTCTTC
TRBJ2-7 NA TRBV30 12 NA CAWGTFSYEQYF TGTGCCTGGGGGACATTCTCCTACGAGCAGTACTTC
TRBJ2-1 NA TRBV29-1 15 TRBD1 CSVEDRRQGHNEQFF TGCAGCGTTGAAGATCGGAGACAGGGGCACAATGAGCAGTTCTTC